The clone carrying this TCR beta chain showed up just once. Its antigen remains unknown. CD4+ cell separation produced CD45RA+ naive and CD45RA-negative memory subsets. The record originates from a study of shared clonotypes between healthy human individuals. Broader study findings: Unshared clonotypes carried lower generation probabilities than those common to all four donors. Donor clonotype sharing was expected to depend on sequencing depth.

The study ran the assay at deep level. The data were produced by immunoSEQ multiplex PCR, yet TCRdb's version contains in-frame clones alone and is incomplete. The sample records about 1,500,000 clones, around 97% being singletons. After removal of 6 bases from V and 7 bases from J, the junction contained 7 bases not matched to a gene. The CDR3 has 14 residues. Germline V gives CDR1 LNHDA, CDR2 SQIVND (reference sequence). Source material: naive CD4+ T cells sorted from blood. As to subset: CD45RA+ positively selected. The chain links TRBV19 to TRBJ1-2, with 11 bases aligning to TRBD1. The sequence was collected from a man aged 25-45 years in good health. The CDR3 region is CASRARDRGFGYTF. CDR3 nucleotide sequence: TGTGCCAGTAGAGCGCGGGACAGGGGGTTTGGCTACACCTTC.